The TCR beta chain described here comes from a study of blood T cells in healthy people across ages. Whole-study findings and limits: Comparison with aged donors showed that long-lived donors had more naive CD4+ cells and higher diversity. Investigators viewed diversity estimates from one million T cells as underestimates, the study reported.

Together with a sample-barcoded 5' primer, a J-beta primer mix was included in a second PCR lasting roughly 6 to 12 cycles. TCRdb reprocessed the 5' RACE reads via MiXCR and lists one record per CDR3 protein. In the table there are hundreds of thousands of distinct CDR3 sequences, around three fifths of which are singletons. The CDR3 runs to 15 residues. V was clipped by 2 bases and J by 5 bases; unmatched bases: 4. Concerning this clonotype: Its antigen is not identified.

The source material was blood. The TCR originated in a man in his sixties in good health. J is TRBJ2-2 and V is TRBV12-3 or TRBV12-4, with 8 bases identical to TRBD2. CDR3 DNA: TGTGCCAGCAGTTTACGGACGGGGGGGACCGGGGAGCTGTTTTTT. Translation gives CASSLRTGGTGELFF.